The 2 T cell receptor beta chains in this list originate from one sample, sequenced in a study of T cells in pancreatic ductal adenocarcinoma. Produced via immunoSEQ multiplex PCR; TCRdb's table is partial and in-frame only. The sample yields 15,000 to 20,000 clones, almost 90% seen once. No neoadjuvant therapy was given to the selected pancreatic ductal adenocarcinoma patients before their surgery. Material for sequencing was PBMCs. Every receptor here comes from a human donor with pancreatic ductal adenocarcinoma.

The J gene is TRBJ2-1, the V gene TRBV19; possible D gene TRBD2, 6 bases. The CDR3 runs 17 residues. V lost 5 bases, J lost 4 bases, and 21 bases lay in between. Germline lookup yields CDR1 LNHDA and CDR2 SQIVND (reference sequence). CDR3 region: CASSVFLGGTGYNEQFF. The CDR3 nucleotides read TGTGCCAGTAGTGTGTTCCTCGGGGGAACCGGTTACAATGAGCAGTTCTTC.

This clone was seen a few times. V and J are TRBV28 and TRBJ1-1; 7 bases are a match to TRBD1. V gave up 5 bases and J gave up 1 base; unmatched junction bases: 10. The V gene's germline CDR1 is MDHEN and CDR2 SYDVKM. The CDR3 totals 16 residues. CDR3 residues: CASSLAGQAGNTEAFF. CDR3 in DNA: TGTGCCAGCAGTCTCGCAGGACAGGCCGGGAACACTGAAGCTTTCTTT.